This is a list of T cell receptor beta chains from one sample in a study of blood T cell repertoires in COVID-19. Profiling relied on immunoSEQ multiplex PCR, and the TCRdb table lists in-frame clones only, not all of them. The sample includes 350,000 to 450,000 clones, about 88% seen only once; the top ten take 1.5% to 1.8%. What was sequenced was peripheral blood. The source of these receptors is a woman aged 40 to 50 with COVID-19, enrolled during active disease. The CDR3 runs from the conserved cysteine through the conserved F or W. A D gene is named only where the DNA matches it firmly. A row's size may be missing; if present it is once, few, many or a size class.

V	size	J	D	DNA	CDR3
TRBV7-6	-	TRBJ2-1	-	TGTGCCAGCAGCTTTGGACATGATCGGTACAATGAGCAGTTCTTC	CASSFGHDRYNEQFF
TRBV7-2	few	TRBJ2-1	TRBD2	TGTGCCAGCAGCAATCACTTACGGGACTACCCCTACAATGAGCAGTTCTTC	CASSNHLRDYPYNEQFF
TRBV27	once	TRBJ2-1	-	TGTGCCAGCAGTCTGGTACCCGAGAGCTCCTACAATGAGCAGTTCTTC	CASSLVPESSYNEQFF
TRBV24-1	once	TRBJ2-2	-	TGTGCCACCAGTGACCCCTTACTGAACACCGGGGAGCTGTTTTTT	CATSDPLLNTGELFF
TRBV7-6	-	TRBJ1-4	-	TGTGCCAGCAGCTTAATTGGGGGCAGAGAGACCGAAAAACTGTTTTTT	CASSLIGGRETEKLFF
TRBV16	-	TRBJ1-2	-	TGTGCCAGTACCCCACGAGGGCAGGCCTATGGCTACACCTTC	CASTPRGQAYGYTF
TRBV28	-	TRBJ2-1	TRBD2	TGTGCCAGCAGTTTATTCGGCGGGGGGGCCCCTAATGAGCAGTTCTTC	CASSLFGGGAPNEQFF
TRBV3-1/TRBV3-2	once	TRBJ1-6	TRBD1	TGTGCCAGCAGCGCCGGGACAGTTGGTAATTCACCCCTCCACTTT	CASSAGTVGNSPLHF
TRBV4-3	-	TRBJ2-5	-	TGCGCCAGCAGCCAAGATCAAAGGGGGTCGGAGACCCAGTACTTC	CASSQDQRGSETQYF
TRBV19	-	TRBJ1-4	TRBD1	TGTGCCAGTGGGGACAGGGGGCTGGATGAAAAACTGTTTTTT	CASGDRGLDEKLFF
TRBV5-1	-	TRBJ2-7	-	TGCGCCAGCAGCTCTACAGGGACCACTTCTGCCTACGAGCAGTACTTC	CASSSTGTTSAYEQYF
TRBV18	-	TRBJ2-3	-	TGTGCCAGCTCGGCCCAAATTGGAGGGACAGATACGCAGTATTTT	CASSAQIGGTDTQYF
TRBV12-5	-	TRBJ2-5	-	TGTGCTAGTGGTTTGTACCTAGCGGAGACCCAGTACTTC	CASGLYLAETQYF
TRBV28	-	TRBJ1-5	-	TGTGCCAGCAGTGGCAGGGGTTCCCTCAATCAGCCCCAGCATTTT	CASSGRGSLNQPQHF
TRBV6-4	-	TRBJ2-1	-	TGTGCCAGCAGTCCCCTAAGGGGCGGGAACTACAATGAGCAGTTCTTC	CASSPLRGGNYNEQFF
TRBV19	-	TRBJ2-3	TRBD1	TGTGCCAGTAGCCGACAGGGGGCTAAGGATACGCAGTATTTT	CASSRQGAKDTQYF
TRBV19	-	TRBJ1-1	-	TGTGCCAGTAGTATAGTAAGAGCGATGAACACTGAAGCTTTCTTT	CASSIVRAMNTEAFF
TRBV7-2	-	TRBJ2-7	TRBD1	TGTGCCAGCAGCTTAATTCTGGACAGGGACTACGAGCAGTACTTC	CASSLILDRDYEQYF
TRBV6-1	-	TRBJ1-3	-	TGTGCCAGCAGTGATGAAGACAGGCCGGGCGGAAACACCATATATTTT	CASSDEDRPGGNTIYF
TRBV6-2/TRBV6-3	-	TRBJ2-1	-	TGTGCCAGCAGTTTCCAGGGTTACTACAATGAGCAGTTCTTC	CASSFQGYYNEQFF
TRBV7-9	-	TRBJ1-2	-	TGTGCCAGCAGCTCCCGGGGTGGGTCGGTGGATTATGGCTACACCTTC	CASSSRGGSVDYGYTF
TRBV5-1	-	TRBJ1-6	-	TGCGCCAGCAGCATGACAGAGCCCTATAATTCACCCCTCCACTTT	CASSMTEPYNSPLHF
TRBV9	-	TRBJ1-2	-	TGTGCCAGCAGCGTCCTTTCCAGCGCTGCATCTCACACCTTC	CASSVLSSAASHTF
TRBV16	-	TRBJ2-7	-	TGTGCCAGCAGCCGGGGGGGGCCCGTCTACGAGCAGTACTTC	CASSRGGPVYEQYF
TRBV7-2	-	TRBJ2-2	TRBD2	TGTGCCAGCAGCTTAGGGGCTAGCGGGAATGCCGGGGAGCTGTTTTTT	CASSLGASGNAGELFF
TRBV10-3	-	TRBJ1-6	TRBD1	TGTGCCATCACCGGGGACAGCGGGGGGAATTCACCCCTCCACTTT	CAITGDSGGNSPLHF
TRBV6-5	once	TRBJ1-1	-	TGTGCCAGCAGTTACTCCGCAGGGGTAACTGAAGCTTTCTTT	CASSYSAGVTEAFF
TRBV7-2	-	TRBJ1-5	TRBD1	TGTGCCAGCAGCATTACAGGGGGAACAAATCAGCCCCAGCATTTT	CASSITGGTNQPQHF
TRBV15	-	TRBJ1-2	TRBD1	TGTGCCACCAGCAGGGGACAGGGGGGGTATGGCTACACCTTC	CATSRGQGGYGYTF
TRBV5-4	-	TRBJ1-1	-	TGTGCCAGCAGCTTGGGCGGGACGGTAGCTTTCTTT	CASSLGGTVAFF
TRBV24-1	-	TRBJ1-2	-	TGTGCCACCTCTCCCCACGCAACGGGTGGCTACACCTTC	CATSPHATGGYTF
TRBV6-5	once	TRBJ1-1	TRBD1	TGTGCCAGCAGTTACTGGGACAGGGGGAACACTGAAGCTTTCTTT	CASSYWDRGNTEAFF
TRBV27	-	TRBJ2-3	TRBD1	TGTGCGACAGGGGGGGGTATGAGCACAGATACGCAGTATTTT	CATGGGMSTDTQYF
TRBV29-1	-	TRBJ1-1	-	TGCAGCGGGTGGCAGGGCCACACTGAAGCTTTCTTT	CSGWQGHTEAFF
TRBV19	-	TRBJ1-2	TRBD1	TGTGCCAGTAGTCCCTCAACAGGGGGCAACTATGGCTACACCTTC	CASSPSTGGNYGYTF
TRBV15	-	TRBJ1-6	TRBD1	TGTGCCACCAGCAGAACATGGACAGGGAGTGATAATTCACCCCTCCACTTT	CATSRTWTGSDNSPLHF
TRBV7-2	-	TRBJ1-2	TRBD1	TGTGCCAGCAGTTTCAGGGGGAGTAACTATGGCTACACCTTC	CASSFRGSNYGYTF